These T cell receptor beta chains were read from a single sample in a study of blood T cell repertoires in COVID-19. TCRdb's table, derived via immunoSEQ multiplex PCR, lists solely in-frame clones and lacks some. In the table there are roughly 160,000 clones, approximately 80% of which are singletons. The specimen sequenced was PBMCs or T cells enriched from blood (not recorded which). These receptors were collected from a woman aged 55 to 70 who had recovered from COVID-19. The CDR3 runs from the conserved cysteine through the conserved F or W. A D gene is named only where the DNA matches it firmly. Not every row has a clone size; where given, it reads once, few, many or a size class.

d_call cdr3_length j_call v_call clone_size cdr3_nt cdr3_aa
NA 15 TRBJ1-1 TRBV11-2 NA TGTGCCAGCAGCTTAAACATAAACAAGAACACTGAAGCTTTCTTT CASSLNINKNTEAFF
NA 16 TRBJ2-1 TRBV24-1 NA TGTGCCACCAGTGACCCCACTACAGGTCACTACAATGAGCAGTTCTTC CATSDPTTGHYNEQFF
TRBD2 17 TRBJ2-4 TRBV10-1 NA TGCGCCAGCAGCGACAGCCTCTTGGGGGGGGTGGAAAACATTCAGTACTTC CASSDSLLGGVENIQYF
TRBD2 13 TRBJ2-2 TRBV15 NA TGTGCCACCAGCAGTGCGGGAGGGGGGGAGCTGTTTTTT CATSSAGGGELFF
TRBD2 17 TRBJ2-2 TRBV30 NA TGTGCCTGGAGTGTAAGGCGCGGGGGGGTGAACACCGGGGAGCTGTTTTTT CAWSVRRGGVNTGELFF
NA 12 TRBJ2-1 TRBV6-5 NA TGTGCCAGCAGAGATACCCGGAATGAGCAGTTCTTC CASRDTRNEQFF
NA 13 TRBJ2-7 TRBV5-1 few TGCGCCAGCAGCGCCCGAGACAGTCACGAGCAGTACTTC CASSARDSHEQYF
NA 13 TRBJ2-4 TRBV25-1 NA TGTGCCAGCAGTGGGAGAGCCAAAAACATTCAGTACTTC CASSGRAKNIQYF
NA 13 TRBJ1-1 TRBV6-5 NA TGTGCCAGCAGTTATCTACCGAACACTGAAGCTTTCTTT CASSYLPNTEAFF
NA 14 TRBJ1-1 TRBV30 NA TGTGCCTGGAGTGTATGGGGTGGGAGCACTGAAGCTTTCTTT CAWSVWGGSTEAFF
NA 12 TRBJ1-2 TRBV21-1 NA TGTGCCAGCAGCAAGGGACAGGGGGAATACGCCTTC CASSKGQGEYAF
TRBD2 15 TRBJ2-1 TRBV28 NA TGTGCCAGCAGTCTCCTAGCGGGGGGGCCGGTGGAGCAGTTCTTC CASSLLAGGPVEQFF
TRBD2 14 TRBJ2-3 TRBV6-5 NA TGTGCCAGCGCCGATAGCGGGGGAACAGATACGCAGTATTTT CASADSGGTDTQYF
TRBD1 19 TRBJ2-3 TRBV5-1 NA TGCGCCAGCAGCTTGGCCCTTTCGGGACAGGGGGCTTTAACAGATACGCAGTATTTT CASSLALSGQGALTDTQYF
TRBD1 14 TRBJ2-5 TRBV24-1 once TGTGCCACCAGTGAGGCAGGGGGCCAAGAGACCCAGTACTTC CATSEAGGQETQYF
TRBD2 16 TRBJ2-7 TRBV3-1/TRBV3-2 NA TGTGCCAGCAGCATAGGGACTAGCGGGGGGTCCTACGAGCAGTACTTC CASSIGTSGGSYEQYF
TRBD2 16 TRBJ2-1 TRBV10-2 NA TGCGCCAGCGGTGTAGCGGGGGGGCCCTCCTACAATGAGCAGTTCTTC CASGVAGGPSYNEQFF
NA 12 TRBJ2-2 TRBV12-3/TRBV12-4 NA TGTGCCAGCAGTTTTCGGGGCGGGGAGCTGTTTTTT CASSFRGGELFF
NA 14 TRBJ2-7 TRBV24-1 NA TGTGCCACCAGTGGGCAGGTAAGTACCTACGAGCAGTACTTC CATSGQVSTYEQYF
NA 14 TRBJ2-7 TRBV18 NA TGTGCCAGCTCACCACCGGAGGTCGGCTACGAGCAGTACTTC CASSPPEVGYEQYF
TRBD2 15 TRBJ2-7 TRBV2 NA TGTGCCAGCAGTGAGGGTGGGACTAGCAGCTACGAGCAGTACTTC CASSEGGTSSYEQYF
TRBD1 14 TRBJ2-1 TRBV24-1 NA TGTGCCACCAGTGAGTCCGGGACAGACAATGAGCAGTTCTTC CATSESGTDNEQFF
NA 14 TRBJ1-1 TRBV5-1 few TGCGCCAGCAGCTTGGTTCCAGAGAACACTGAAGCTTTCTTT CASSLVPENTEAFF
TRBD2 15 TRBJ2-1 TRBV5-4 few TGTGCCAGCAGCACTAGCGGGGGAGCCTACAATGAGCAGTTCTTC CASSTSGGAYNEQFF
NA 14 TRBJ2-1 TRBV2 NA TGTGCCAGCAGTGAAGTGACAGGCCACAATGAGCAGTTCTTC CASSEVTGHNEQFF
NA 17 TRBJ1-6 TRBV9 NA TGTGCCAGCAGCGTAGGGGAGGGAAGCTCCTATAATTCACCCCTCCACTTT CASSVGEGSSYNSPLHF
NA 12 TRBJ1-1 TRBV5-1 few TGCGCCAGCATGGGAGGGAACACTGAAGCTTTCTTT CASMGGNTEAFF
NA 12 TRBJ2-1 TRBV27 NA TGTGCCAGCAGTTCAGGGGTCAATGAGCAGTTCTTC CASSSGVNEQFF
NA 12 TRBJ1-2 TRBV14 many TGTGCCAGCAGCGGGGGGTTCTATGGCTACACCTTC CASSGGFYGYTF
TRBD1 15 TRBJ1-5 TRBV18 NA TGTGCCAGCTCACCCGGGACAGGGGGGGATCAGCCCCAGCATTTT CASSPGTGGDQPQHF
NA 14 TRBJ2-1 TRBV5-1 NA TGCGCCAGCAGCGCTAGTAGATCCTACAATGAGCAGTTCTTC CASSASRSYNEQFF
TRBD2 15 TRBJ2-7 TRBV6-6 NA TGTGCCAGTTCCGGGACTAGCGGGGTCTCCTACGAGCAGTACTTC CASSGTSGVSYEQYF
TRBD1 16 TRBJ2-2 TRBV2 few TGTGCCAGCAGTGGGTGGACAGGGCGGAACACCGGGGAGCTGTTTTTT CASSGWTGRNTGELFF
NA 13 TRBJ2-7 TRBV4-1 NA TGCGCCAGCAGCCAAGACCCGGTCGACGAGCAGTACTTC CASSQDPVDEQYF
NA 14 TRBJ2-7 TRBV11-2 NA TGTGCCAGCAGCCTAGGCGGACTTTTCTACGAGCAGTACTTC CASSLGGLFYEQYF
NA 14 TRBJ1-2 TRBV27 NA TGTGCCAGCAGTGACAGGCGATCTCACTATGGCTACACCTTC CASSDRRSHYGYTF
NA 16 TRBJ1-5 TRBV5-1 NA TGCGCCAGCAGCTTGGGCACAGGGAATAGCAATCAGCCCCAGCATTTT CASSLGTGNSNQPQHF
TRBD1 15 TRBJ2-3 TRBV5-1 NA TGCGCCAGCAGCTGGGGACAGGGGTACACAGATACGCAGTATTTT CASSWGQGYTDTQYF
NA 14 TRBJ1-2 TRBV5-1 NA TGCGCCAGCAGCTCCGGCGGGGGCGGTTATGGCTACACCTTC CASSSGGGGYGYTF
TRBD2 14 TRBJ2-7 TRBV4-1 once TGCGCCAGCAGCCAACGCGGGGGGGCCTACGAGCAGTACTTC CASSQRGGAYEQYF
NA 12 TRBJ1-1 TRBV30 NA TGTGCCCGTCAGACAGTGAACACTGAAGCTTTCTTT CARQTVNTEAFF
TRBD1 12 TRBJ2-2 TRBV6-5 NA TGTGCCAGCAGGACAGGGACCGGGGAGCTGTTTTTT CASRTGTGELFF
TRBD1 12 TRBJ1-2 TRBV3-1/TRBV3-2 NA TGTGCCAGCAGCCTCGGACAGGGTGGCTACACCTTC CASSLGQGGYTF
NA 15 TRBJ2-2 TRBV7-2 NA TGTGCCAGCAGCCTGGGCAATTCGAACACCGGGGAGCTGTTTTTT CASSLGNSNTGELFF
TRBD2 16 TRBJ2-3 TRBV2 NA TGTGCCAGCAGTTTAGCGGGGGGTCCTAGCACAGATACGCAGTATTTT CASSLAGGPSTDTQYF
NA 12 TRBJ2-7 TRBV7-9 NA TGTGCCAGCAGCCGTTACTACTACGAGCAGTACTTC CASSRYYYEQYF
NA 15 TRBJ1-1 TRBV7-9 NA TGTGCCAGCAGCTTTTCCGATACAGGGAGCACTGAAGCTTTCTTT CASSFSDTGSTEAFF
TRBD1 14 TRBJ1-4 TRBV10-3 NA TGTGCCACAGGGACAGGGACCGCTAATGAAAAACTGTTTTTT CATGTGTANEKLFF
TRBD1 15 TRBJ2-7 TRBV19 NA TGTGCCAGTAGTCCAGGGGACAGTAGGTCCTACGAGCAGTACTTC CASSPGDSRSYEQYF
NA 16 TRBJ2-5 TRBV19 NA TGTGCCAGCAGGAGGCAGCTTGGTGTGTCCCAAGAGACCCAGTACTTC CASRRQLGVSQETQYF
NA 14 TRBJ1-1 TRBV19 NA TGTGCCAGTAGTATAATGATGGGGCCCACTGAAGCTTTCTTT CASSIMMGPTEAFF
NA 16 TRBJ1-2 TRBV11-2 NA TGTGCCAGCAGCTCTAAAGGAGCGGACTTCAACTATGGCTACACCTTC CASSSKGADFNYGYTF
NA 16 TRBJ1-1 TRBV5-8 NA TGTGCCAGCAGCTCCGCAAGGGGCTCCATGAACACTGAAGCTTTCTTT CASSSARGSMNTEAFF
TRBD1 15 TRBJ1-1 TRBV10-1 NA TGCGCCAGCAGTGAAGGAACAGGGGGGAACACTGAAGCTTTCTTT CASSEGTGGNTEAFF
NA 14 TRBJ2-7 TRBV7-2 NA TGTGCCAGCAGCCTTCCCGACAGACCCTACGAGCAGTACTTC CASSLPDRPYEQYF
NA 12 TRBJ1-5 TRBV12-3/TRBV12-4 NA TGTGCCAGCAGTTTAGGACAGTCAACCCAGCATTTT CASSLGQSTQHF
NA 17 TRBJ2-6 TRBV12-5 NA TGTGCTAGTGGTTTGGGGGGCCCCGAACGTGGGGCCAACGTCCTGACTTTC CASGLGGPERGANVLTF
TRBD2 15 TRBJ2-1 TRBV6-5 NA TGTGCCAGCAGTTACGGGAGCGGGGGGAACAATGAGCAGTTCTTC CASSYGSGGNNEQFF
NA 15 TRBJ1-1 TRBV30 NA TGTGCCTGGACGAGGGTCAGGAGGGTTGACACTGAAGCTTTCTTT CAWTRVRRVDTEAFF
NA 15 TRBJ1-1 TRBV29-1 NA TGCAGCGCCATGCCGGACAAGGGGTTGAACACTGAAGCTTTCTTT CSAMPDKGLNTEAFF